The 3 T cell receptor beta chains listed next were all sequenced from one sample in a study of blood T cell repertoires in COVID-19. Method: immunoSEQ multiplex PCR; TCRdb's copy keeps in-frame clones and lacks some. This table has roughly 200,000 clones, around four fifths appearing once. Sample: PBMCs or T cells enriched from blood (not recorded which). All receptors derive from a man in his forties who had recovered from COVID-19.

The chain links TRBV6-5 to TRBJ2-5; 7 nucleotides agree with TRBD2. The V gene's germline CDR1 is MNHEY and CDR2 SVGAGI. The CDR3 totals 14 residues. V lost 6 bases, J lost 1 base, and 5 bases stayed unmatched. The CDR3 DNA follows: TGTGCCAGCAGCCCCTGGGGGGGCCAAGAGACCCAGTACTTC. This codes for CASSPWGGQETQYF.

The chain carries TRBV12-3 or TRBV12-4 and TRBJ1-2; 7 bases line up with TRBD1. Germline trimming cut 10 bases from V and 6 bases from J; bases unmatched to any gene: 11. The CDR3 consists of 13 residues. This CDR3 reads CATRGTGEDGYTF. The CDR3, as DNA: TGTGCCACCAGGGGAACAGGGGAAGATGGCTACACCTTC.

CDR3: CASSQGGGAFF. Written as DNA, the CDR3 is TGTGCCAGCAGCCAAGGGGGGGGAGCTTTCTTT. The chain is built from TRBV3-1 (or the pseudogene TRBV3-2) and TRBJ1-1, with D possibly matching TRBD1 (5 bases). CDR3 length equals 11 residues. The germline V and J ends were trimmed by 1 base and 10 bases, with 7 bases remaining between them. Germline lookup yields CDR1 LGHDT and CDR2 YNNKEL (reference sequence).